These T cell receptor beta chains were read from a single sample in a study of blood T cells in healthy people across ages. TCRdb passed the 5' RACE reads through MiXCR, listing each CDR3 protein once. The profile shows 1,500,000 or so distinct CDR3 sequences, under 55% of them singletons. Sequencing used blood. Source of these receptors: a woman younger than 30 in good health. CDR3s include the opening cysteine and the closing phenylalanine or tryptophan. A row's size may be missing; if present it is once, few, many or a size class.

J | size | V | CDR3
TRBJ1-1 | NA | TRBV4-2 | CASSQDTRGDTEAFF
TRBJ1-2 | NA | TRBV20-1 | CSPPAGRKGYTF
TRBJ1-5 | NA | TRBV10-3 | CATSESRGSSNQPQHF
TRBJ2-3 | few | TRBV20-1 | CSDSTTDTQYF
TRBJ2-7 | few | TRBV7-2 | CASSPLGALSSYEQYF
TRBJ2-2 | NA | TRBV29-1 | CSVDRSNTGELFF
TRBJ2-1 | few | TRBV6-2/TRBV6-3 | CASSYSWREASYNEQFF
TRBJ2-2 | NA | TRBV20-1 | CSARDRGHTGELFF
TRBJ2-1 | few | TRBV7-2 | CASSTDRASYNEQFF
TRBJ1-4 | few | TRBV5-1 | CASSPDRLEEKLFF
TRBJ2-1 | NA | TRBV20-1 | CSASMAAYEQFF
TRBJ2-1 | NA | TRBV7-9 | CASSLDVHNNEQFF
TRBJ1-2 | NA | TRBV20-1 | CSARPRDRGSSNYGYTF
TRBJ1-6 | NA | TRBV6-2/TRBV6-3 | CASRPHGRGSSPLHF
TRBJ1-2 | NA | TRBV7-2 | CVSSSSLDRGILGYTF
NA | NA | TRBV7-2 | CASSHGWGSYEQYF
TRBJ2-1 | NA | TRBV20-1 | CSASPSGGLFQGEFF
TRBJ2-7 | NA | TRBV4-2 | CASSQEGGRYEQYF
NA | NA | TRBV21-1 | CASSSSGGKYNEQYF
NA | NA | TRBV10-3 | CAISESVSSYNEQYF
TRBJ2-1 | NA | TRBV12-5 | CASGRPGTGAWNEQFF
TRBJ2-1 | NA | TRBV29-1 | CSVGGRLISSYNEQFF
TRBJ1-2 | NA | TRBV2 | CASSAGTHYGYTF
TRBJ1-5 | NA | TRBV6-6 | CASTRKDQPQHF
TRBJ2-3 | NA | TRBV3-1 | CASSQVGGRGTDTQYF
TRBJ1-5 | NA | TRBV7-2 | CASSLEARQPQHF
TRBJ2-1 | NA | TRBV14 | CASSQSGRGANEQFF
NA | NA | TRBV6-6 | CASSYLTSGVDEQYF
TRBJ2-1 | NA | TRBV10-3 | CAIGGSSYNKQFF
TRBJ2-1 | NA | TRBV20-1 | CSPAQKSSYNEQFF
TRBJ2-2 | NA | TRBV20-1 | CSARDPLRTGELFF
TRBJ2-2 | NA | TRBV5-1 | CASTRDEGSTGELFF